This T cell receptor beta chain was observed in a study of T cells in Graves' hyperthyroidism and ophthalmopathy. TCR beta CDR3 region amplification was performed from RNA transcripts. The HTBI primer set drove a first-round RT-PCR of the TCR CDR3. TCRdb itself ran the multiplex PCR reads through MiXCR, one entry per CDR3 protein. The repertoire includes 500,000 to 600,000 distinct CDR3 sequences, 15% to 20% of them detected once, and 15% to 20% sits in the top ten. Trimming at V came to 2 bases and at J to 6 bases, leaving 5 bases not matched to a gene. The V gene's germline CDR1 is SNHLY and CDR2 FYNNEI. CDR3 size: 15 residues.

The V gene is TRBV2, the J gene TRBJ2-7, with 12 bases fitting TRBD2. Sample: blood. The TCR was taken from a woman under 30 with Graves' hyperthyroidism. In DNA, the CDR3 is TGTGCCAGCAGTGAATTCGGACTAGCGGGAACCGAGCAGTACTTC. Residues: CASSEFGLAGTEQYF.